A selection of T cell receptor beta chains follows, all from one sample in a study of blood T cell repertoires in COVID-19. Sequencing was performed with immunoSEQ multiplex PCR; in TCRdb, only in-frame clones are kept and a portion is missing. Among about 270,000 clones listed, 80% to 90% were seen once. Specimen: PBMCs or T cells enriched from blood (not recorded which). These receptor sequences come from a young woman who had recovered from COVID-19. The CDR3 runs from the conserved cysteine through the conserved F or W. The order of the fields is J gene, clone size, V gene, D gene, CDR3 length, CDR3 DNA, CDR3 protein. D genes are given only for firm matches. Size is stated for part of the rows, as once, few or many counts, or as a class when the clone is expanded.

J: TRBJ1-6
size: NA
V: TRBV5-1
D: TRBD1
length: 14
DNA: TGCGCCAGCAGCTTGAACAGGGGTGATTCACCCCTCCACTTT
CDR3: CASSLNRGDSPLHF

J: TRBJ2-3
size: NA
V: TRBV20-1
D: NA
length: 16
DNA: TGCAGTGCTAGTCTCCTAGCGTCCGCTAGCACAGATACGCAGTATTTT
CDR3: CSASLLASASTDTQYF

J: TRBJ2-6
size: NA
V: TRBV29-1
D: TRBD1
length: 18
DNA: TGCAGCGTTGAAGATACAGGGGGTTGGTACTCTGAGGCCAACGTCCTGACTTTC
CDR3: CSVEDTGGWYSEANVLTF

J: TRBJ1-1
size: NA
V: TRBV19
D: TRBD1
length: 15
DNA: TGTGCCAGTAGTGCTCGGGACAGCGAGAACACTGAAGCTTTCTTT
CDR3: CASSARDSENTEAFF

J: TRBJ2-1
size: NA
V: TRBV29-1
D: TRBD1
length: 11
DNA: TGCAGCCGTACGACAGGGGATGAGCAGTTCTTC
CDR3: CSRTTGDEQFF

J: TRBJ1-1
size: NA
V: TRBV19
D: TRBD1
length: 14
DNA: TGTGCCAGTACCGAGACAGGGATGATTGCTGAAGCTTTCTTT
CDR3: CASTETGMIAEAFF

J: TRBJ2-2
size: NA
V: TRBV27
D: TRBD2
length: 15
DNA: TGTGCCAGCAGTTCAAGCGGGGGGAACACCGGGGAGCTGTTTTTT
CDR3: CASSSSGGNTGELFF

J: TRBJ2-6
size: NA
V: TRBV15
D: TRBD1
length: 12
DNA: TGTGCCACCAGCAGTCCGGGACAGATTTTGACTTTC
CDR3: CATSSPGQILTF

J: TRBJ2-6
size: NA
V: TRBV11-2
D: NA
length: 16
DNA: TGTGCCAGCAGCGCTAGTGCCCCGTCTGGGGCCAACGTCCTGACTTTC
CDR3: CASSASAPSGANVLTF

J: TRBJ1-5
size: few
V: TRBV19
D: TRBD1
length: 15
DNA: TGTGCCAGTAGTATGTCACAGGGGCGCAATCAGCCCCAGCATTTT
CDR3: CASSMSQGRNQPQHF

J: TRBJ1-6
size: NA
V: TRBV21-1
D: NA
length: 18
DNA: TGTGCCAGCAGCACTTGCCTCCAGGGGAGCTCCTATAATTCACCCCTCCACTTT
CDR3: CASSTCLQGSSYNSPLHF

J: TRBJ2-7
size: once
V: TRBV10-2
D: NA
length: 12
DNA: TGCGCCAGCAGCCCCGGGACAAACGAGCTTTACTTC
CDR3: CASSPGTNELYF

J: TRBJ2-5
size: NA
V: TRBV3-1/TRBV3-2
D: NA
length: 15
DNA: TGTGCCAGCAGCCGAACCGGGACGGCGGGGGAGACCCAGTACTTC
CDR3: CASSRTGTAGETQYF

J: TRBJ2-1
size: NA
V: TRBV24-1
D: TRBD2
length: 15
DNA: TGTGCCACCAGTGGCAACGGGGGGGCTAGGCGGGAGCAGTTCTTC
CDR3: CATSGNGGARREQFF

J: TRBJ2-1
size: NA
V: TRBV12-3/TRBV12-4
D: NA
length: 13
DNA: TGTGCCAGCACCAAGAACAGAAACAATGAGCAGTTCTTC
CDR3: CASTKNRNNEQFF

J: TRBJ2-1
size: NA
V: TRBV10-1
D: NA
length: 14
DNA: TGCGCCAGCAGCCCGGGACAATCGTACAATGAGCAGTTCTTC
CDR3: CASSPGQSYNEQFF

J: TRBJ1-4
size: NA
V: TRBV2
D: NA
length: 14
DNA: TGTGCCAGCGAAGGGTCAGGGTTAAATGAAAAACTGTTTTTT
CDR3: CASEGSGLNEKLFF

J: TRBJ2-2
size: NA
V: TRBV3-1/TRBV3-2
D: NA
length: 17
DNA: TGTGCCAGCAGCCGGCATCTCCCAGGGCCGAGCACCGGGGAGCTGTTTTTT
CDR3: CASSRHLPGPSTGELFF

J: TRBJ2-7
size: once
V: TRBV5-6
D: TRBD2
length: 15
DNA: TGTGCCAGCAGCTCCCTTGCGGGGGGGTCGTACGAGCAGTACTTC
CDR3: CASSSLAGGSYEQYF

J: TRBJ2-7
size: NA
V: TRBV4-1
D: NA
length: 13
DNA: TGCGCCAGCAGCCAAGGATTTGGGAGCGAGCAGTACTTC
CDR3: CASSQGFGSEQYF

J: TRBJ1-3
size: NA
V: TRBV27
D: TRBD1
length: 15
DNA: TGTGCCAGCAGTTCCCGACAGGGACCGTTGCACACCATATATTTT
CDR3: CASSSRQGPLHTIYF

J: TRBJ2-7
size: few
V: TRBV5-1
D: NA
length: 16
DNA: TGCGCCAGCAGCTTTAAAGGGGCAGGGGTATCCTACGAGCAGTACTTC
CDR3: CASSFKGAGVSYEQYF

J: TRBJ1-5
size: NA
V: TRBV2
D: TRBD1
length: 15
DNA: TGTGCCAGCAGTGAGCCGGGACAGGAGAATCAGCCCCAGCATTTT
CDR3: CASSEPGQENQPQHF

J: TRBJ2-2
size: few
V: TRBV5-1
D: TRBD2
length: 16
DNA: TGCGCCAGCAGCGTCGCCGGGGGAGGGCATCCCGGGGAGCTGTTTTTT
CDR3: CASSVAGGGHPGELFF

J: TRBJ2-3
size: few
V: TRBV11-2
D: NA
length: 13
DNA: TGTGCCAGCAGCAACCAAGGAGGTAGTACGCAGTATTTT
CDR3: CASSNQGGSTQYF

J: TRBJ2-1
size: NA
V: TRBV5-1
D: NA
length: 13
DNA: TGCGCCAGCAGCTTGGCCGAGAGAAATGAGCAGTTCTTC
CDR3: CASSLAERNEQFF

J: TRBJ1-5
size: NA
V: TRBV19
D: NA
length: 12
DNA: TGTGCCAGTAGTATTGGAGTTTGGCCCCAGCATTTT
CDR3: CASSIGVWPQHF

J: TRBJ2-7
size: NA
V: TRBV6-5
D: NA
length: 13
DNA: TGTGCCAGCAGCAGGGGCCTATCCTACGAGCAGTACTTC
CDR3: CASSRGLSYEQYF

J: TRBJ2-7
size: NA
V: TRBV29-1
D: NA
length: 12
DNA: TGCAGCGTTGAAGATTATGAGGGTCAGCAGTACTTC
CDR3: CSVEDYEGQQYF

J: TRBJ1-2
size: once
V: TRBV2
D: TRBD1
length: 14
DNA: TGTGCCAGCAGTTCGACAGGGGGCATCTATGGCTACACCTTC
CDR3: CASSSTGGIYGYTF

J: TRBJ2-2
size: NA
V: TRBV5-1
D: TRBD2
length: 23
DNA: TGCGCCAGCAGCTTCTCCGGGACAGGGAAGAGGACTAGCGGGGGGGCCAACACCGGGGAGCTGTTTTTT
CDR3: CASSFSGTGKRTSGGANTGELFF

J: TRBJ1-2
size: NA
V: TRBV28
D: NA
length: 16
DNA: TGTGCCAGCAGTGGATACTCAGGGATAACGGACTATGGCTACACCTTC
CDR3: CASSGYSGITDYGYTF

J: TRBJ2-7
size: NA
V: TRBV14
D: TRBD1
length: 14
DNA: TGTGCCAGCAGCCAGGGCAGGGGGCCCTACGAGCAGTACTTC
CDR3: CASSQGRGPYEQYF

J: TRBJ2-7
size: NA
V: TRBV5-8
D: TRBD1
length: 14
DNA: TGTGCCAGCAGCGGCTGGGACAGGGACTACGAGCAGTACTTC
CDR3: CASSGWDRDYEQYF

J: TRBJ2-4
size: NA
V: TRBV19
D: NA
length: 14
DNA: TGTGCCACTCGGAGGGCTGGGAACAAAAACATTCAGTACTTC
CDR3: CATRRAGNKNIQYF

J: TRBJ2-2
size: NA
V: TRBV28
D: NA
length: 14
DNA: TGTGCCAGCAGTTTAGGCGGGGACACCGGGGAGCTGTTTTTT
CDR3: CASSLGGDTGELFF

J: TRBJ1-2
size: NA
V: TRBV11-2
D: TRBD1
length: 17
DNA: TGTGCCAGCAGCTTAGGGGCGGACAGGGGGCTTCCCTATGGCTACACCTTC
CDR3: CASSLGADRGLPYGYTF

J: TRBJ2-1
size: NA
V: TRBV29-1
D: TRBD1
length: 14
DNA: TGCAGCGTCGACAGGGTGAGCTCCTACAATGAGCAGTTCTTC
CDR3: CSVDRVSSYNEQFF

J: TRBJ2-7
size: NA
V: TRBV28
D: TRBD1
length: 15
DNA: TGTGCCAGCAGCCCCGGACAGGGGAGGTGGGACGAGCAGTACTTC
CDR3: CASSPGQGRWDEQYF

J: TRBJ1-5
size: NA
V: TRBV11-2
D: NA
length: 13
DNA: TGTGCCAGCACTAGGGGCCCAAATCAGCCCCAGCATTTT
CDR3: CASTRGPNQPQHF

J: TRBJ2-7
size: NA
V: TRBV6-5
D: NA
length: 13
DNA: TGTGCCAGCAGTCAGGGCCCACAATACGAGCAGTACTTC
CDR3: CASSQGPQYEQYF

J: TRBJ1-2
size: NA
V: TRBV5-4
D: TRBD1
length: 15
DNA: TGTGCCAGCAGCGGGGAGACAGGGGGAAACTATGGCTACACCTTC
CDR3: CASSGETGGNYGYTF

J: TRBJ1-2
size: NA
V: TRBV18
D: TRBD1
length: 15
DNA: TGTGCCAGCTCACCTCGGGGACAGCCGGACTATGGCTACACCTTC
CDR3: CASSPRGQPDYGYTF

J: TRBJ1-2
size: NA
V: TRBV27
D: TRBD1
length: 13
DNA: TGTGCCAGCAGTCCCAGGACAGGGGATGGCTACACCTTC
CDR3: CASSPRTGDGYTF

J: TRBJ2-1
size: NA
V: TRBV4-1
D: TRBD2
length: 16
DNA: TGCGCCAGCAGCCATTTAGGGTGGCGGGGGGACAATGAGCAGTTCTTC
CDR3: CASSHLGWRGDNEQFF

J: TRBJ1-1
size: NA
V: TRBV23-1
D: TRBD1
length: 16
DNA: TGCGCCAGCAGTCCCCTGGCAGGGGGCGGCTGTACTGAAGCTTTCTTT
CDR3: CASSPLAGGGCTEAFF

J: TRBJ1-2
size: NA
V: TRBV15
D: TRBD1
length: 13
DNA: TGTGCCACCAGCGGAACAGGGGCCTATGGCTACACCTTC
CDR3: CATSGTGAYGYTF

J: TRBJ2-7
size: NA
V: TRBV11-2
D: TRBD1
length: 14
DNA: TGTGCCAGCAGTCCCGGGACAGGGGGCTACGAGCAGTACTTC
CDR3: CASSPGTGGYEQYF

J: TRBJ1-5
size: NA
V: TRBV28
D: NA
length: 14
DNA: TGTGCCAGCAGTTTAGGGGGACTGTATCAGCCCCAGCATTTT
CDR3: CASSLGGLYQPQHF

J: TRBJ2-7
size: NA
V: TRBV3-1/TRBV3-2
D: NA
length: 16
DNA: TGTGCCAGCAGCCAAGAAGCGCAGGCGGGCTCCTACGAGCAGTACTTC
CDR3: CASSQEAQAGSYEQYF

J: TRBJ1-4
size: NA
V: TRBV2
D: NA
length: 16
DNA: TGTGCCAGCAGGAACGAATGGACAGAAATGGGAGAAAAACTGTTTTTT
CDR3: CASRNEWTEMGEKLFF

J: TRBJ1-1
size: NA
V: TRBV5-1
D: NA
length: 14
DNA: TGCGCCAGCAGAGCAGGGGTGATGAACACTGAAGCTTTCTTT
CDR3: CASRAGVMNTEAFF